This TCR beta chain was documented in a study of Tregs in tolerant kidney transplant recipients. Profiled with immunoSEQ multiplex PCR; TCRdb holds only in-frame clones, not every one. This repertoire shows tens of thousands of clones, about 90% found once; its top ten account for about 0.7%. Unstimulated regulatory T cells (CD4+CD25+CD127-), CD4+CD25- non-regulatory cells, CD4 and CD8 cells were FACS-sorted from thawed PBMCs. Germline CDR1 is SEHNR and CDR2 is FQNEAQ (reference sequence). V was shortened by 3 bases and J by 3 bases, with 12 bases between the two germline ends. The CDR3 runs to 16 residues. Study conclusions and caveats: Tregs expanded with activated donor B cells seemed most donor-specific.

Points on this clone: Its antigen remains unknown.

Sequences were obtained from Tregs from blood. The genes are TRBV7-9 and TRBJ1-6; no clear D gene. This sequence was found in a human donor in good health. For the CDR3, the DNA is TGTGCCAGCAGCTTGGAAGGGAACCTCTATAATTCACCCCTCCACTTT. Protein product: CASSLEGNLYNSPLHF.